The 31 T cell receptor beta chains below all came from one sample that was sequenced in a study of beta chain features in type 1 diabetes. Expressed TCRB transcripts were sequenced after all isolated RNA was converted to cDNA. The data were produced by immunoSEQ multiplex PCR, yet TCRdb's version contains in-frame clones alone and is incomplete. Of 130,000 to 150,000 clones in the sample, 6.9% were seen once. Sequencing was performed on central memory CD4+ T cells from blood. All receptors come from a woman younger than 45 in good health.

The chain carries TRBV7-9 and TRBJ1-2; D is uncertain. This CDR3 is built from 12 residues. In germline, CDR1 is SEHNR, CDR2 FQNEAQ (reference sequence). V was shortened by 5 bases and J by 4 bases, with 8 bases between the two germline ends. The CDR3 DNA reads TGTGCCAGCAGCCCCGAACTCTATGGCTACACCTTC. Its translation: CASSPELYGYTF.

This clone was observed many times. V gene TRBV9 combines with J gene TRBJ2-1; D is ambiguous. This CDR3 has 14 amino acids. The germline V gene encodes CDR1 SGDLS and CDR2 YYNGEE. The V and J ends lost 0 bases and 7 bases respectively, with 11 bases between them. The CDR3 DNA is TGTGCCAGCAGCGTAGGTGGAGCTTCGAATGAGCAGTTCTTC. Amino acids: CASSVGGASNEQFF.

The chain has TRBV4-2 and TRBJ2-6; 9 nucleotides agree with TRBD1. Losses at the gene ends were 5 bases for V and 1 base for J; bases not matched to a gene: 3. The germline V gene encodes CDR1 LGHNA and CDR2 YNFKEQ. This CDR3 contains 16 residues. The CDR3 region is CASSRGQGSGANVLTF. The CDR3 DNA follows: TGTGCCAGCAGCAGGGGACAGGGTTCTGGGGCCAACGTCCTGACTTTC.

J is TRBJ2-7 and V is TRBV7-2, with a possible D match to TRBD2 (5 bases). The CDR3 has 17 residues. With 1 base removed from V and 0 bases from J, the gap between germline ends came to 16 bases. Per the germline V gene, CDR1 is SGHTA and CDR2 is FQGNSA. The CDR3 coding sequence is TGTGCCAGCAGCTTAGGAACCCAGCGGAGGATCTCCTACGAGCAGTACTTC. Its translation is CASSLGTQRRISYEQYF.

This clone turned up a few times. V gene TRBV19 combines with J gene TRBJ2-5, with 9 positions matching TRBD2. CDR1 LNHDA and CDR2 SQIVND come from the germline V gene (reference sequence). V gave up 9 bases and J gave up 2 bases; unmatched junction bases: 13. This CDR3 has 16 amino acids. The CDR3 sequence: CASSPLGTSRQETQYF. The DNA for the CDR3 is TGTGCCAGCTCCCCCCTCGGGACTAGCAGACAAGAGACCCAGTACTTC.

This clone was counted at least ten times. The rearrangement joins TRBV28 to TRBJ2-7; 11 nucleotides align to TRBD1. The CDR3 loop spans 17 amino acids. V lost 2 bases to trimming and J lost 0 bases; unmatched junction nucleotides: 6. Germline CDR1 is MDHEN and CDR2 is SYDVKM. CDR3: CASSLGWTGGASYEQYF. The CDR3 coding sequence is TGTGCCAGCAGTTTAGGCTGGACAGGGGGCGCCTCCTACGAGCAGTACTTC.

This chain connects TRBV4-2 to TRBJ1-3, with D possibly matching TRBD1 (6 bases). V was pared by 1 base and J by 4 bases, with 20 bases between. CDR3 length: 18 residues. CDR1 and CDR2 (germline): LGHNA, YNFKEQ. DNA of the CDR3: TGTGCCAGCAGCCAAGTGGGGCAGGGGATGTCCGTGGGAAACACCATATATTTT. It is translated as CASSQVGQGMSVGNTIYF.

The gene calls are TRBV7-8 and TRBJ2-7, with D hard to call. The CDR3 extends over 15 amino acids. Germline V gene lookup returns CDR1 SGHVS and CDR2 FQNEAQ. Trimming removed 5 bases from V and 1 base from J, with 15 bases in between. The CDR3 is CASSHSSVKSYEQYF. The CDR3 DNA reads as TGTGCCAGCAGCCACTCTAGTGTTAAGTCCTACGAGCAGTACTTC.

In DNA form, the CDR3 reads TGTGCCAGCAGTTCCGGGACAGCGAGCTCCTACGAGCAGTACTTC. It specifies CASSSGTASSYEQYF. This chain connects TRBV28 to TRBJ2-7, with TRBD1 matching over 7 bases. This CDR3 has 15 residues. Germline assignment: CDR1 MDHEN and CDR2 SYDVKM. V shed 4 bases, J shed 0 bases, and the junction held 6 bases outside the gene matches.

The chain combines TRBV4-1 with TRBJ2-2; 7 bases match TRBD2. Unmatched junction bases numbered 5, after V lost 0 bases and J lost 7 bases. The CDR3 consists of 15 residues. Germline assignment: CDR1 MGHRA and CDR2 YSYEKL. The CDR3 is CASSQDRREYGELFF. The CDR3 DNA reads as TGCGCCAGCAGCCAAGATCGGCGGGAGTACGGGGAGCTGTTTTTT.

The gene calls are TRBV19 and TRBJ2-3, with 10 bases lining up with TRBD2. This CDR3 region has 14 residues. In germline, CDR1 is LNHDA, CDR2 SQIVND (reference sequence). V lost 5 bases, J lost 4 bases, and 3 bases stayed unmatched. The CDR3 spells CASSSSGRADTQYF. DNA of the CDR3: TGTGCCAGTAGTTCCAGCGGGAGGGCAGATACGCAGTATTTT.

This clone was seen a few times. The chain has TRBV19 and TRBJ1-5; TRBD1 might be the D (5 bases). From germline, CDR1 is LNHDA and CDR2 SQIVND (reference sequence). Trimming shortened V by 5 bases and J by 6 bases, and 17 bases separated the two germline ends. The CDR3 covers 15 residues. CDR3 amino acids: CASSPLDKVGQPQHF. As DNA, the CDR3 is TGTGCCAGTAGTCCCCTGGACAAGGTGGGTCAGCCCCAGCATTTT.

DNA for the CDR3: TGTGCCAGCAGTTTCGGGACTGGAGAAGAGACCCAGTACTTC. This codes for CASSFGTGEETQYF. J is TRBJ2-5 and V is TRBV6-6; a possible D gene is TRBD2 (6 bases). The CDR3 has 14 residues. V was cut by 4 bases and J by 3 bases, with 12 bases left in between. Germline V CDR1 and CDR2: MNHNY, SVGAGI (reference sequence).

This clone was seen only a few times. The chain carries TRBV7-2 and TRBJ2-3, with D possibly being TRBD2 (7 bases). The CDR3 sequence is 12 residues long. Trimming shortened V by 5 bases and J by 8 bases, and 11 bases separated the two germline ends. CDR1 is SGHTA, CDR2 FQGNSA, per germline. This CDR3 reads CASSPRGGTQYF. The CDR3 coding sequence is TGTGCCAGCAGCCCGAGGGGGGGTACGCAGTATTTT.

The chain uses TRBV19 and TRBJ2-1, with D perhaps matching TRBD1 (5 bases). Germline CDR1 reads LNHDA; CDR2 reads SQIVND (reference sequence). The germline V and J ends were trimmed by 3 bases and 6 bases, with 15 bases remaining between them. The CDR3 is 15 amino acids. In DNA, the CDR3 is TGTGCCAGTAGTATCACCTGGCAGGGAAGCAATGAGCAGTTCTTC. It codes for CASSITWQGSNEQFF.

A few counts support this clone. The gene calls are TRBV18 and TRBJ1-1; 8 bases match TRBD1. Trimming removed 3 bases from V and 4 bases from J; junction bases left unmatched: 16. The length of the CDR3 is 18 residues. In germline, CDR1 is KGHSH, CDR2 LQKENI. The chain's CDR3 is CASSPTAAGGPLGTEAFF. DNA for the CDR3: TGTGCCAGCTCACCGACGGCGGCAGGGGGCCCCCTTGGCACTGAAGCTTTCTTT.

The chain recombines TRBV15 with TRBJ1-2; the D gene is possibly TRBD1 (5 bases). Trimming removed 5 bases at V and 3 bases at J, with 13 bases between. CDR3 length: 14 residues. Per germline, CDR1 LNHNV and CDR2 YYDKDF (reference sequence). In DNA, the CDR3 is TGTGCCACCAGCTTAGGGGTCCCCTACTATGGCTACACCTTC. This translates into CATSLGVPYYGYTF.

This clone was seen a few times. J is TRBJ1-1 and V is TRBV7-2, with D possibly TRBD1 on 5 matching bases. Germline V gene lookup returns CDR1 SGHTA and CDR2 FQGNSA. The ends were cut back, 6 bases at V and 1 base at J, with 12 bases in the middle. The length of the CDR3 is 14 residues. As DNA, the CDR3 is TGTGCCAGCAGGCAGGGTATCTGGAACACTGAAGCTTTCTTT. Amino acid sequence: CASRQGIWNTEAFF.

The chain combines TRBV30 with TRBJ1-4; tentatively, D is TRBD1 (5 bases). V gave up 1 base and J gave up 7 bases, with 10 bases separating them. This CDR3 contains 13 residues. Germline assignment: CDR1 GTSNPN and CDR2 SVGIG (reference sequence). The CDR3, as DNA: TGTGCCTGGAGTGGACGAAGGGGTGAAAAACTGTTTTTT. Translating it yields CAWSGRRGEKLFF. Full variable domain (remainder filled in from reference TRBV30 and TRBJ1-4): SQTIHQWPATLVQPVGSPLSLECTVEGTSNPNLYWYRQAAGRGLQLLFYSVGIGQISSEVPQNLSASRPQDRQFILSSKKLLLSDSGFYLCAWSGRRGEKLFFGSGTQLSVL.

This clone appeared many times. The CDR3 loop reads CASSQDSYGYTF. In DNA form, the CDR3 reads TGTGCCAGCAGCCAGGACAGCTATGGCTACACCTTC. This chain connects TRBV7-9 to TRBJ1-2, with a possible D match to TRBD1 (6 bases). Trimming cost V 5 bases and J 4 bases, with 8 bases left between them. The CDR3 spans 12 residues. The germline gives CDR1 SEHNR, CDR2 FQNEAQ (reference sequence).

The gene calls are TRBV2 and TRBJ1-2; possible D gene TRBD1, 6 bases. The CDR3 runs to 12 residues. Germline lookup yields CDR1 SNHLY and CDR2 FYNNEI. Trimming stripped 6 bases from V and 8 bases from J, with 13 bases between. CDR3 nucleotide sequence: TGTGCCAGCAGACAGGACAGTGGCGGCTACACCTTC. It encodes CASRQDSGGYTF.

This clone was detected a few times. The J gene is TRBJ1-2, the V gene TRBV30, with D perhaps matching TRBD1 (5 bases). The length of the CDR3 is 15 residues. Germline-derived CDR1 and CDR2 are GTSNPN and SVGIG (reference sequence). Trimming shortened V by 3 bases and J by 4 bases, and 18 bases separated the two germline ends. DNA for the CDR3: TGTGCCTGGAGCAACTCGGGACGGGGGGGCTATGGCTACACCTTC. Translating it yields CAWSNSGRGGYGYTF.

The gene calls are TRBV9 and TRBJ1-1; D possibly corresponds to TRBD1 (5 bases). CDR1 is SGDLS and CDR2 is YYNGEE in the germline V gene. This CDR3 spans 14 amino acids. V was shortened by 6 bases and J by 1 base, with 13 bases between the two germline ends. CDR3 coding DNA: TGTGCCAGCACGGGCCACGGGGGGAACACTGAAGCTTTCTTT. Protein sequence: CASTGHGGNTEAFF.

The CDR3 protein is CASSLPTGGGYNEQFF. CDR3 nucleotides: TGTGCCAGCTCACTCCCGACAGGGGGCGGCTACAATGAGCAGTTCTTC. The chain couples TRBV18 to TRBJ2-1; 10 nucleotides agree with TRBD1. The V segment lost 4 bases and the J segment 3 bases; nucleotides outside the gene matches: 6. This CDR3 is built from 16 residues. CDR1 and CDR2 from the germline V gene are KGHSH and LQKENI.

The CDR3 coding sequence is TGTGCCAGCAGCCTAGGGTCGACTAGCGGGTCGGCTAAGCAGTTCTTC. Protein product: CASSLGSTSGSAKQFF. The chain is built from TRBV11-3 and TRBJ2-1; 10 positions match TRBD2. V lost 5 bases to trimming and J lost 11 bases; unmatched junction nucleotides: 15. The CDR3 is 16 amino acids. In germline, CDR1 is SGHNT, CDR2 YENEEA.

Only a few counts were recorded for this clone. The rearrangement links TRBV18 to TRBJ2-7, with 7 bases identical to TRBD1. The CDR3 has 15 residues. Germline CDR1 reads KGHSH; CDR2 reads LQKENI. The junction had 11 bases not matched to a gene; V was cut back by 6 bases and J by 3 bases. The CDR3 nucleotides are TGTGCCAGCTCCCCGGTGGACAGGCCGGACTACGAGCAGTACTTC. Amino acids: CASSPVDRPDYEQYF. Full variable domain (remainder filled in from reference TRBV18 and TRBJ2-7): NAGVMQNPRHLVRRRGQEARLRCSPMKGHSHVYWYRQLPEEGLKFMVYLQKENIIDESGMPKERFSAEFPKEGPSILRIQQVVRGDSAAYFCASSPVDRPDYEQYFGPGTRLTVT.

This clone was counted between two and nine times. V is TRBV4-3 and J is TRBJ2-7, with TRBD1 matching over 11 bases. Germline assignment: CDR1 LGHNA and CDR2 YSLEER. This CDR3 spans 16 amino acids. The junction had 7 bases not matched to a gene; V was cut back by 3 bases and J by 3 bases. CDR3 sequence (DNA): TGCGCCAGCAGCCACGTCGCCGGGACAGGGGGCTACGAGCAGTACTTC. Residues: CASSHVAGTGGYEQYF.

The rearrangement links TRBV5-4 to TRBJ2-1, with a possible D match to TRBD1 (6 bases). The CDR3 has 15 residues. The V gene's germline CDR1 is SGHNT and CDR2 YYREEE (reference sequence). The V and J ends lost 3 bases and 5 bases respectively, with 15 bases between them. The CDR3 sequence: CASSSATGTNNEQFF. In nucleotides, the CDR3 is TGTGCCAGCAGCTCGGCGACCGGGACAAACAATGAGCAGTTCTTC. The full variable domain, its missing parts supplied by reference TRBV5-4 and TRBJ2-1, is ETGVTQSPTHLIKTRGQQVTLRCSSQSGHNTVSWYQQALGQGPQFIFQYYREEENGRGNFPPRFSGLQFPNYSSELNVNALELDDSALYLCASSSATGTNNEQFFGPGTRLTVL.

The CDR3 spells CAIRPPGQGAIEQYF. The CDR3 DNA reads TGTGCCATCAGGCCGCCCGGGCAGGGGGCGATTGAGCAGTACTTC. The genes are TRBV10-3 and TRBJ2-7, with 8 bases aligning to TRBD1. The germline V gene encodes CDR1 ENHRY and CDR2 SYGVKD. J was trimmed by 7 bases and V by 6 bases; bases with no gene match: 14. CDR3 length: 15 residues.

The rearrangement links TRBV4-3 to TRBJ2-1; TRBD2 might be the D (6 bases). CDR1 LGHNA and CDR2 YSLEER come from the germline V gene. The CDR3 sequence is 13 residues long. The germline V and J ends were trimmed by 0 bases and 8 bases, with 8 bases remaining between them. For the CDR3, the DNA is TGCGCCAGCAGCCAAGAGACTAGATATGAGCAGTTCTTC. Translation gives CASSQETRYEQFF.

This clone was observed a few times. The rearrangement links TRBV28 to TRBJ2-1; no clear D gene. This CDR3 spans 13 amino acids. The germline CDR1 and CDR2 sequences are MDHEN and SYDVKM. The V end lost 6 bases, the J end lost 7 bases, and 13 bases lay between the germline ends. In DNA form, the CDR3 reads TGTGCCAGCAGCCCCACTGTTATAAATGAGCAGTTCTTC. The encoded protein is CASSPTVINEQFF.